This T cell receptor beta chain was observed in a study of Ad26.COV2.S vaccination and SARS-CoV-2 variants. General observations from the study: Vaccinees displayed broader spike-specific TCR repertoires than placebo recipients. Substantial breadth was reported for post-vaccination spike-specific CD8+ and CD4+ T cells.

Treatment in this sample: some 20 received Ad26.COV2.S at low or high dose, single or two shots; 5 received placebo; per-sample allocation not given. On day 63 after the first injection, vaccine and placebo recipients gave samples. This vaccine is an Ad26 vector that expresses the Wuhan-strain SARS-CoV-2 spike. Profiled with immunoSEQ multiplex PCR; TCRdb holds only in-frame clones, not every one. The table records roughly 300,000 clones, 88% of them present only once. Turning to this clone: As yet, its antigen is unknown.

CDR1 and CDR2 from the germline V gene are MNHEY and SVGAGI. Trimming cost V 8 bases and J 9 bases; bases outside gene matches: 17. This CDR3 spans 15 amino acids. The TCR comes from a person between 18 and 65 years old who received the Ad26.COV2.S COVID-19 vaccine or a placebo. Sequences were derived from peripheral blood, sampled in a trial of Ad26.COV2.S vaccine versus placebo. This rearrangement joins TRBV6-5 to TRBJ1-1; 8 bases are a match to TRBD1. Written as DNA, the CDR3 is TGTGCCAGCGGGTTGTTAGGACAGGGATTACCCCAAGCTTTCTTT. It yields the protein CASGLLGQGLPQAFF.